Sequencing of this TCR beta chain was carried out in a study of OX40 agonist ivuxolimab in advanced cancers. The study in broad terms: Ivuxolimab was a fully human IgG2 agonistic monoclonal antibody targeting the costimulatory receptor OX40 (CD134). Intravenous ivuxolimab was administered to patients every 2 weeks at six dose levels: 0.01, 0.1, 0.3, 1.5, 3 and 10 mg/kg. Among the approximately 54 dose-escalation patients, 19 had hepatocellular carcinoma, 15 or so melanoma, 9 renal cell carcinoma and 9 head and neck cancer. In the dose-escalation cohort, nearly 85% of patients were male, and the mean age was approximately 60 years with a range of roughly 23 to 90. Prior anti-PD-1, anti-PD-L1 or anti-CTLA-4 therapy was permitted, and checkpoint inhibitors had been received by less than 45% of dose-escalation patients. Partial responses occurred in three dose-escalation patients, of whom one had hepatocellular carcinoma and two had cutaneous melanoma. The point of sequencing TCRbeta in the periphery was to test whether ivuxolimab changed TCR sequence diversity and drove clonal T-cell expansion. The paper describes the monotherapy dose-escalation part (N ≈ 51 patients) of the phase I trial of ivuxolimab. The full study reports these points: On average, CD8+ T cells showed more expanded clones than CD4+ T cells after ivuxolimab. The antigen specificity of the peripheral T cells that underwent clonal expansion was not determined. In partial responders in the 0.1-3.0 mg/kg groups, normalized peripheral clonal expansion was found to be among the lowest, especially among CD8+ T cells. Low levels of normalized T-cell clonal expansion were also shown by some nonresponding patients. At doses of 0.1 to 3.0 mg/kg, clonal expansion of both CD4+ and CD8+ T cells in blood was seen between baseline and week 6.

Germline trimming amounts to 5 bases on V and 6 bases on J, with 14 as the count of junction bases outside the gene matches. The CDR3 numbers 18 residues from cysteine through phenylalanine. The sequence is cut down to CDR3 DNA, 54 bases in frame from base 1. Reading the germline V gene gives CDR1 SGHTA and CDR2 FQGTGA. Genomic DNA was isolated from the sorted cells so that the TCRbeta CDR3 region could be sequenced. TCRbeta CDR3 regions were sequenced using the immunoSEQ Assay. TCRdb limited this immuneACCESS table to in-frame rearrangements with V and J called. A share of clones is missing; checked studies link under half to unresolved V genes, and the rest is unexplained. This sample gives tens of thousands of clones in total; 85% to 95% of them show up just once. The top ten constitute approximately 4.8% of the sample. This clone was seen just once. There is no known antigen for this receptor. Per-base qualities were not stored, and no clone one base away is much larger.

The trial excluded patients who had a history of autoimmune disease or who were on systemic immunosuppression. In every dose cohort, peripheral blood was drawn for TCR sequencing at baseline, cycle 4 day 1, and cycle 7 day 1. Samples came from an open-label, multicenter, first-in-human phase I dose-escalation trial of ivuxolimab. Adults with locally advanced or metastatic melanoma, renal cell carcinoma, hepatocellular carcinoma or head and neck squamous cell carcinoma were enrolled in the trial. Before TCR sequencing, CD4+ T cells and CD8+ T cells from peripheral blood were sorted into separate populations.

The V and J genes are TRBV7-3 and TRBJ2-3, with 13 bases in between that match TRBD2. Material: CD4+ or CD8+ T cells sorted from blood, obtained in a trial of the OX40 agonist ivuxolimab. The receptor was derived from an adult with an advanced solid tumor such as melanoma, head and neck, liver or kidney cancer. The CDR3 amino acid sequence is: CASSRRTSGRVNRDTQYF. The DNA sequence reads TGTGCCAGCAGCCGACGAACTAGCGGGAGGGTTAACAGGGATACGCAGTATTTT.